This T cell receptor (beta chain) originates from a study of blood T cell repertoires in COVID-19. Clones were read by immunoSEQ multiplex PCR, and TCRdb kept only the in-frame ones, dropping some. The sample includes 200,000 to 250,000 clones, 80% to 85% of them seen just once. V gave up 4 bases and J gave up 7 bases; unmatched junction bases: 6. The CDR3 is made up of 14 amino acids. CDR1 KGHDR and CDR2 SFDVKD come from the germline V gene. The specimen sequenced was peripheral blood. The chain has TRBV24-1 and TRBJ1-5, with 7 bases identical to TRBD1. The clonotype comes from a man aged 25-45 years with active or convalescent COVID-19. Here the CDR3 reads CATSETNRGQPQHF. CDR3 sequence (DNA): TGTGCCACCAGTGAAACTAACAGGGGCCAGCCCCAGCATTTT.